The 21 T cell receptor beta chains given below trace back to one sample, sequenced in a study of OX40 agonist ivuxolimab in advanced cancers. TCRdb's table, derived via immunoSEQ multiplex PCR, lists solely in-frame clones and lacks some. The sample contains around 60,000 clones, 70% to 90% of which appear only once. Sequencing used CD4+ or CD8+ T cells sorted from blood, obtained in a trial of the OX40 agonist ivuxolimab. The receptors derive from an adult with an advanced solid tumor such as melanoma, head and neck, liver or kidney cancer.

This chain uses TRBV27 with TRBJ1-6, with TRBD1 matching over 8 bases. Germline lookup yields CDR1 MNHEY and CDR2 SMNVEV (reference sequence). The CDR3 consists of 14 residues. V trimming: 5 bases; J trimming: 10 bases; junction bases outside the gene matches: 7. The CDR3 loop reads CASSNHRGNSPLHF. The CDR3 DNA sequence: TGTGCCAGCAGTAATCACAGGGGGAACTCACCCCTCCACTTT.

This rearrangement joins TRBV30 to TRBJ2-7; no clear D. The CDR3 loop spans 12 amino acids. V lost 1 base, J lost 3 bases, and 7 bases lay in between. Germline CDR1 and CDR2: GTSNPN and SVGIG (reference sequence). CDR3 sequence (DNA): TGTGCCTGGAGTGGCTCCCTCTACGAGCAGTACTTC. This translates into CAWSGSLYEQYF.

The chain is built from TRBV7-3 and TRBJ2-7; perhaps TRBD2 as D (6 bases). The CDR3 length is 14 residues. V gave up 3 bases and J gave up 3 bases, with 12 bases separating them. Germline V lookup: CDR1 SGHTA, CDR2 FQGTGA. The CDR3 sequence: CASSFGGVVYEQYF. The CDR3 coding sequence is TGTGCCAGCAGCTTTGGCGGGGTCGTCTACGAGCAGTACTTC.

V usage is TRBV2 and J usage is TRBJ1-1, with D possibly matching TRBD1 (5 bases). CDR1 is SNHLY, CDR2 FYNNEI, per germline. V dropped 6 bases and J dropped 1 base, with 9 bases sitting between them. This CDR3 is built from 13 residues. CDR3 sequence: CASRKTENTEAFF. CDR3 in DNA: TGTGCCAGCAGAAAGACAGAGAACACTGAAGCTTTCTTT.

This clone came up once. This chain connects TRBV11-2 to TRBJ2-7; tentatively, D is TRBD1 (6 bases). Germline assignment: CDR1 SGHAT and CDR2 FQNNGV. The CDR3 runs 17 residues. With 0 bases removed from V and 2 bases from J, the gap between germline ends came to 17 bases. CDR3 sequence: CASSLDGGSTGTYEQYF. The CDR3 DNA sequence: TGTGCCAGCAGCTTAGATGGCGGCTCGACAGGAACCTACGAGCAGTACTTC.

The rearrangement joins TRBV5-5 to TRBJ2-7; weak D call: TRBD2 (6 bases). The germline gives CDR1 SGHKS, CDR2 YYEKEE (reference sequence). The CDR3 runs 14 residues. V was trimmed by 2 bases and J by 2 bases, leaving 11 bases between them. The CDR3 loop is CASSFDWGAYEQYF. CDR3 bases: TGTGCCAGCAGCTTTGACTGGGGGGCCTACGAGCAGTACTTC.

The chain uses TRBV10-2 and TRBJ2-5, with 9 bases that match TRBD1. TRBJ2-7 matches the DNA end more closely, so the J call is doubtful. The germline CDR1 and CDR2 sequences are WSHSY and SAAADI. The CDR3 contains 16 residues. The CDR3 loop reads CASSETAGTGSYEQYF. The CDR3 nucleotides read TGCGCCAGCAGTGAGACGGCCGGGACAGGGTCCTACGAGCAGTACTTC.

The chain couples TRBV6-5 to TRBJ1-6; TRBD1 agrees at 9 bases. The CDR3 sequence is 15 residues long. The trim removed 7 bases at V and 6 bases at J, leaving 7 bases unmatched. Germline V gives CDR1 MNHEY, CDR2 SVGAGI. CDR3 amino acids: CASNGDRALNSPLHF. The DNA of the CDR3 is TGTGCCAGCAACGGGGACAGGGCTCTTAATTCACCCCTCCACTTT.

This clone was seen only once. The chain is built from TRBV2 and TRBJ1-4; a weak D match, TRBD1 (5 bases). Germline CDR1 SNHLY, CDR2 FYNNEI. Trimming took off 1 base at V and 5 bases at J, with 11 bases between the two ends. There are 15 residues in the CDR3. The CDR3 nucleotides read TGTGCCAGCAGTGAAGGGCAGGGAGCAAATGAAAAACTGTTTTTT. Translation: CASSEGQGANEKLFF.

V is TRBV5-6 and J is TRBJ2-6, with 9 nucleotides matching TRBD1. This CDR3 spans 18 amino acids. Germline V gene lookup returns CDR1 SGHDT and CDR2 YYEEEE. Unmatched junction bases numbered 6, after V lost 0 bases and J lost 2 bases. The CDR3 region has the DNA TGTGCCAGCAGCTTGGAGGGACAGGGAGTGGCTGGGGCCAACGTCCTGACTTTC. Its protein product is CASSLEGQGVAGANVLTF.

The gene calls are TRBV27 and TRBJ2-6; D is possibly TRBD1 (6 bases). The V end lost 4 bases, the J end lost 0 bases, and 19 bases lay between the germline ends. Germline loops: CDR1 MNHEY, CDR2 SMNVEV (reference sequence). This CDR3 contains 19 residues. DNA for the CDR3: TGTGCCAGCAGTTCAACCCCTGACAGGATCCTCTCTGGGGCCAACGTCCTGACTTTC. Its protein product is CASSSTPDRILSGANVLTF.

V gene TRBV28 combines with J gene TRBJ1-1; TRBD1 matches at 8 bases. Trimming at V came to 3 bases and at J to 1 base, leaving 1 base not matched to a gene. CDR1 and CDR2 (germline): MDHEN, SYDVKM. The CDR3 is made up of 14 amino acids. In nucleotides, the CDR3 is TGTGCCAGCAGTTTGGGACAGGAGAACACTGAAGCTTTCTTT. Translation gives CASSLGQENTEAFF.

This chain connects TRBV2 to TRBJ1-5; D unclear. Per the germline V gene, CDR1 is SNHLY and CDR2 is FYNNEI. The CDR3 is 14 amino acids. Trimming stripped 5 bases from V and 7 bases from J, with 15 bases between. The CDR3 spells CASSSGPVGQPQHF. CDR3 DNA sequence: TGTGCCAGCAGTTCGGGCCCCGTTGGGCAGCCCCAGCATTTT. Based on the CDR3 plus reference TRBV2 and TRBJ1-5, the full variable domain is EPEVTQTPSHQVTQMGQEVILRCVPISNHLYFYWYRQILGQKVEFLVSFYNNEISEKSEIFDDQFSVERPDGSNFTLKIRSTKLEDSAMYFCASSSGPVGQPQHFGDGTRLSIL.

This clone showed up just a few times. V and J are TRBV19 and TRBJ1-5; TRBD1 aligns across 10 bases. The CDR3 has 14 amino acids. After removal of 7 bases from V and 6 bases from J, the junction contained 6 bases not matched to a gene. Germline V gene sequence: CDR1 LNHDA, CDR2 SQIVND (reference sequence). DNA for the CDR3: TGTGCCAGTAAGGGGACAGGGGAGGGTCAGCCCCAGCATTTT. The encoded protein is CASKGTGEGQPQHF.

The gene calls are TRBV7-8 and TRBJ2-7; 9 bases are shared with TRBD1. V trimming: 4 bases; J trimming: 6 bases; junction bases outside the gene matches: 10. The germline CDR1 and CDR2 sequences are SGHVS and FQNEAQ. CDR3 length: 15 amino acids. In nucleotides, the CDR3 is TGTGCCAGCAGCTCTACCGGACAGGGGACAGGCGAGCAGTACTTC. Translated, it gives CASSSTGQGTGEQYF.

The V and J genes are TRBV7-2 and TRBJ2-5; perhaps TRBD2 as D (6 bases). The V end was cut by 5 bases, the J end by 4 bases, with 14 bases between. This CDR3 is built from 14 residues. Germline CDR1 reads SGHTA; CDR2 reads FQGNSA. CDR3 residues: CASSQTRNLETQYF. CDR3 coding DNA: TGTGCCAGCAGCCAGACTAGAAATCTAGAGACCCAGTACTTC.

The genes are TRBV29-1 and TRBJ2-7; unclear D gene. CDR3 size: 10 residues. Germline-derived CDR1 and CDR2 are SQVTM and ANQGSEA. Deletions cut 6 bases from V and 6 bases from J, with 9 bases between. For the CDR3, the DNA is TGCAGCGTAGTAGCAAGCGAGCAGTACTTC. The encoded protein is CSVVASEQYF.

The J gene is TRBJ1-5, the V gene TRBV2, with D perhaps matching TRBD1 (5 bases). Germline CDR1 and CDR2: SNHLY and FYNNEI. V was pared by 5 bases and J by 0 bases, with 11 bases between. The CDR3 has 15 residues. The CDR3 protein is CASSRTQGSNQPQHF. The DNA for the CDR3 is TGTGCCAGCAGTAGGACACAAGGTAGCAATCAGCCCCAGCATTTT.

V and J are TRBV6-5 and TRBJ2-5; 8 bases are shared with TRBD1. The CDR3 runs to 15 residues. Germline lookup yields CDR1 MNHEY and CDR2 SVGAGI. V shed 7 bases and J 3 bases; nucleotides not matched to a gene: 10. CDR3 DNA sequence: TGTGCCAGCAATCGCAGGGGGCCCCCAAAAGAGACCCAGTACTTC. Protein sequence: CASNRRGPPKETQYF.

The chain carries TRBV4-1 and TRBJ2-3; D possibly uses TRBD1 or TRBD2 (7 bases each). V shed 6 bases and J shed 4 bases, with 14 bases lying between them. CDR1 is MGHRA and CDR2 is YSYEKL in the germline V gene. The CDR3 loop spans 14 amino acids. CDR3 in DNA: TGCGCCAGCAGTCCCTCAGGGGGGGCAGATACGCAGTATTTT. Translating gives CASSPSGGADTQYF.

The genes are TRBV29-1 and TRBJ2-1, with D possibly matching TRBD2 (6 bases). The germline V gene encodes CDR1 SQVTM and CDR2 ANQGSEA. Between the trimmed V and J ends, which lost 7 bases and 4 bases, there was a span of 14 bases. The CDR3 extends over 13 amino acids. The CDR3 DNA reads as TGCAGCGGCCGGGACTCCATGTACAATGAGCAGTTCTTC. This translates into CSGRDSMYNEQFF.